Detailed here is one T cell receptor (beta chain). Its antigen remains unknown. This record belongs to a study of cytomegalovirus exposure and HLA in healthy donors. General observations from the study: One cluster of highly shared sequence variants probably arose as a sequencing artifact. Later analysis identified several of the most significant clusters that appeared linked to common viral pathogens.

Healthy donors of bone marrow made up the group. The germline CDR1 and CDR2 sequences are MNHNS and SASEGT. The CDR3 covers 14 residues. Unmatched junction bases numbered 6, after V lost 6 bases and J lost 4 bases. The study ran its PCR with 60 Vbeta and 13 Jbeta primers. Profiled with immunoSEQ multiplex PCR; TCRdb holds only in-frame clones, not every one. The data show about 98,000 clones, 50% to 70% seen once. The chain recombines TRBV6-1 with TRBJ1-1, with 9 bases that match TRBD1. Sequencing was carried out using PBMCs. This TCR was recovered from a human donor in good health. As DNA, the CDR3 is TGTGCCAGCAGCACGGGACAGGGACTCACTGAAGCTTTCTTT. It specifies CASSTGQGLTEAFF.